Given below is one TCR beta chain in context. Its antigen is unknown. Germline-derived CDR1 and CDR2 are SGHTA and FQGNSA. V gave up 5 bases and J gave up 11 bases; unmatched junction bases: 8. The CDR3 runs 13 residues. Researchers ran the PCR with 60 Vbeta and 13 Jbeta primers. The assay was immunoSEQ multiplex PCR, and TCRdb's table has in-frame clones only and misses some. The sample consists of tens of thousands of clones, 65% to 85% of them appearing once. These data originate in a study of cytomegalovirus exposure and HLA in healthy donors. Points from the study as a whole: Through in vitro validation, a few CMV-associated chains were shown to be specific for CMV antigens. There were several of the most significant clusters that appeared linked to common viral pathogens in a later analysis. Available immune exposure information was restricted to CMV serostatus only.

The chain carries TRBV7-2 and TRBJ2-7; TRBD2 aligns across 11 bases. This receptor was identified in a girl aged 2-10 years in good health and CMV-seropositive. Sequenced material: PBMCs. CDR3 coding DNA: TGTGCCAGCAGCCCGGGACTAGCGGCGAAGGAGTACTTC. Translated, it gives CASSPGLAAKEYF. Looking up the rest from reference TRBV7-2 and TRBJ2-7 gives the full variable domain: GAGVSQSPSNKVTEKGKDVELRCDPISGHTALYWYRQSLGQGLEFLIYFQGNSAPDKSGLPSDRFSAERTGGSVSTLTIQRTQQEDSAVYLCASSPGLAAKEYFGPGTRLTVT.